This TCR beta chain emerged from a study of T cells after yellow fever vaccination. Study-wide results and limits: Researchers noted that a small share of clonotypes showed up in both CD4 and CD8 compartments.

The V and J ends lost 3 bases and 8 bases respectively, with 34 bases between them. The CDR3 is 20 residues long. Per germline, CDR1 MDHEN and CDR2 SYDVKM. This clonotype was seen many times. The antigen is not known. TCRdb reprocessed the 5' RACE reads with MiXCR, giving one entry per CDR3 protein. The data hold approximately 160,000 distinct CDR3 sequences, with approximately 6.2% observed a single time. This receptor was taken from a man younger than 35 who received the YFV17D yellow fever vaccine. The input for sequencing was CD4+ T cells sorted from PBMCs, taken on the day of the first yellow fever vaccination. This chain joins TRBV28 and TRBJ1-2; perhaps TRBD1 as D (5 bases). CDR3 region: CASSFSGQGKGGGVWRGYTF. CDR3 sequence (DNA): TGTGCCAGCAGTTTCAGTGGTCAGGGAAAAGGAGGTGGGGTTTGGCGCGGCTACACCTTC.